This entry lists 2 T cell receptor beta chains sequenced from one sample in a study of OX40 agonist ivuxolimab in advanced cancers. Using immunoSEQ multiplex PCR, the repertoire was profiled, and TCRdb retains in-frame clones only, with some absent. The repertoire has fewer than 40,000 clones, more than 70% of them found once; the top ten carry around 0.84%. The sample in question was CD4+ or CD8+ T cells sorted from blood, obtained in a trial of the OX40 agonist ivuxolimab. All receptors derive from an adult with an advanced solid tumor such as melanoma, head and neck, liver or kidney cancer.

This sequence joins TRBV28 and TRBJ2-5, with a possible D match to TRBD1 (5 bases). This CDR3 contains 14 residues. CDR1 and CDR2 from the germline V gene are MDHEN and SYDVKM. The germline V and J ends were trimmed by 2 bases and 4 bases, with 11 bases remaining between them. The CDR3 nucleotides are TGTGCCAGCAGTTTAAACCCAGGGTCAGAGACCCAGTACTTC. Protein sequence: CASSLNPGSETQYF.

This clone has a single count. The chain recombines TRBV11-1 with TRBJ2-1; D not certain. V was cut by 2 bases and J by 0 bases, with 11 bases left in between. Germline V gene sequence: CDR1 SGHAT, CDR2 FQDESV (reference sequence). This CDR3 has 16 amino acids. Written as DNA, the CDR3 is TGTGCCAGCAGCTTAAGGACCCTATACTCCTACAATGAGCAGTTCTTC. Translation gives CASSLRTLYSYNEQFF.